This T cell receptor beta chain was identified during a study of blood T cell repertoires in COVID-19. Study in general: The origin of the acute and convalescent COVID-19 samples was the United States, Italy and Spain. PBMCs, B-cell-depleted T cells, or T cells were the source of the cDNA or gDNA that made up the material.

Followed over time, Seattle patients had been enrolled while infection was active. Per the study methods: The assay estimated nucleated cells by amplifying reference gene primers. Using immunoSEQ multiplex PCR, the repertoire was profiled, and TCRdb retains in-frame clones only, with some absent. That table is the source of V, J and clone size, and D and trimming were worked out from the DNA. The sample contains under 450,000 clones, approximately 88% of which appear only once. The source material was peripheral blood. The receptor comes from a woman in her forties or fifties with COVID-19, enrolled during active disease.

For the CDR3, the DNA is TGTGCCTCCGGGGAATCCTATGGCTACACCTTC. It codes for CASGESYGYTF. This chain links TRBV10-3 with TRBJ1-2; D call uncertain. V lost 11 bases and J lost 4, with 11 bases in between. The CDR3 totals 11 residues. Germline lookup yields CDR1 ENHRY and CDR2 SYGVKD.